This TCR beta chain was documented in a study of CD8+ T cells in alopecia areata. The CDR3 runs 14 residues. In germline, CDR1 is MNHEY, CDR2 SVGAGI. With 0 bases removed from V and 1 base from J, the gap between germline ends came to 6 bases. Treatment meaning: oral pan-JAK inhibitor, 5-10 mg twice daily. RNA was isolated and reverse transcribed to cDNA, the sequencing template. TCRdb's copy holds only in-frame clones and misses some; the assay was immunoSEQ multiplex PCR. The repertoire includes some 42,000 clones, 80% to 95% of them detected once, and over 15% sits in the top ten. The material was CD8+ T cells sorted from blood, obtained at week 24, from a patient treated with tofacitinib. The chain uses TRBV6-5 and TRBJ2-5, with D uncertain. This receptor was taken from a human donor with alopecia areata. CDR3 DNA sequence: TGTGCCAGCAGTTACTCGCGGATCCAAGAGACCCAGTACTTC. This gives the protein CASSYSRIQETQYF.